The 27 T cell receptor beta chains below come from one sample, sequenced in a study of blood T cell repertoires in COVID-19. Produced via immunoSEQ multiplex PCR; TCRdb's table is partial and in-frame only. This sample yields 100,000 or so clones, of which over 85% are seen a single time; under 7.5% belongs to the top ten. The sequencing input was peripheral blood. All receptors derive from a man in his 70s with acute or convalescent COVID-19.

V and J are TRBV5-1 and TRBJ1-4; no firm D call. V was trimmed by 4 bases and J by 14 bases, leaving 15 bases between them. This CDR3 is 12 amino acids long. Per germline, CDR1 SGHRS and CDR2 YFSETQ. CDR3 region: CASSRGSGYLFF. In DNA form, the CDR3 reads TGCGCCAGCAGCCGAGGATCGGGGTATCTGTTTTTT.

V usage is TRBV27 and J usage is TRBJ1-3; perhaps TRBD1 as D (6 bases). The CDR3 totals 13 residues. Trimming cost V 6 bases and J 1 base, with 7 bases left between them. From germline, CDR1 is MNHEY and CDR2 SMNVEV (reference sequence). The CDR3 nucleotides are TGTGCCAGCAGGCAGGGGTCTGGAAACACCATATATTTT. This translates into CASRQGSGNTIYF.

This clone was counted between two and nine times. The V gene is TRBV3-1 (or the pseudogene TRBV3-2), the J gene TRBJ2-7, with 12 bases fitting TRBD2. The length of the CDR3 is 15 residues. V lost 2 bases, J lost 3 bases, and 2 bases stayed unmatched. CDR1 is LGHDT, CDR2 YNNKEL, per germline (reference sequence). The CDR3 sequence: CASSQSSGGGYEQYF. CDR3 sequence (DNA): TGTGCCAGCAGCCAATCTAGCGGGGGGGGCTACGAGCAGTACTTC.

The chain links TRBV7-9 to TRBJ2-7, with a tentative D call TRBD2 (6 bases). Germline values: CDR1 SEHNR, CDR2 FQNEAQ (reference sequence). The germline V and J ends were trimmed by 8 bases and 0 bases, with 17 bases remaining between them. This CDR3 is built from 15 residues. The DNA for the CDR3 is TGTGCCAGCGACGACATGGGGGGACCCTCCTACGAGCAGTACTTC. Translation: CASDDMGGPSYEQYF.

This chain connects TRBV12-3 or TRBV12-4 to TRBJ2-2; no firm D call. The CDR3 sequence is 13 residues long. V gave up 3 bases and J gave up 2 bases, with 4 bases separating them. CDR3 sequence: CASSLSNTGELFF. The CDR3 nucleotides read TGTGCCAGCAGTTTGAGCAACACCGGGGAGCTGTTTTTT.

The rearrangement links TRBV18 to TRBJ2-7; 9 bases line up with TRBD1. The V and J ends lost 5 bases and 3 bases, in that order; junction bases with no gene match: 5. The germline V gene has CDR1 KGHSH and CDR2 LQKENI. The CDR3 sequence is 14 residues long. This CDR3 is CASSTDRGNYEQYF. Here the CDR3 DNA reads TGTGCCAGCTCAACGGACAGGGGAAACTACGAGCAGTACTTC.

The chain is built from TRBV14 and TRBJ2-7; the match to TRBD1 covers 7 bases. The CDR3 runs to 13 residues. Germline CDR1 reads SGHDN; CDR2 reads FVKESK. V lost 6 bases to trimming and J lost 2 bases; unmatched junction nucleotides: 4. For the CDR3, the DNA is TGTGCCAGCAGGGTGACAGGGACCTACGAGCAGTACTTC. It yields the protein CASRVTGTYEQYF. The variable domain in full, completed from reference TRBV14 and TRBJ2-7, reads EAGVTQFPSHSVIEKGQTVTLRCDPISGHDNLYWYRRVMGKEIKFLLHFVKESKQDESGMPNNRFLAERTGGTYSTLKVQPAELEDSGVYFCASRVTGTYEQYFGPGTRLTVT.

The chain employs TRBV6-5 and TRBJ1-1; 9 bases align to TRBD1. The V gene's germline CDR1 is MNHEY and CDR2 SVGAGI. The CDR3 loop spans 12 amino acids. The V and J ends lost 6 bases and 8 bases, in that order; junction bases with no gene match: 4. The CDR3: CASRQGAGEAFF. In DNA, the CDR3 is TGTGCCAGCAGACAGGGGGCTGGGGAAGCTTTCTTT.

V is TRBV20-1 and J is TRBJ1-4; 7 bases map to TRBD1. CDR1 DFQATT and CDR2 SNEGSKA come from the germline V gene (reference sequence). V was pared by 8 bases and J by 7 bases, with 4 bases of the junction left unmatched. The CDR3 totals 11 residues. The CDR3 nucleotides are TGCAGTTATAGGGGGCCTGAAAAACTGTTTTTT. The encoded protein is CSYRGPEKLFF.

For the CDR3, the DNA is TGCGCCAGCAGCCGTGACAGGGTCCGGGAGCAGTACTTC. This translates into CASSRDRVREQYF. This sequence joins TRBV4-3 and TRBJ2-7, with 7 bases aligning to TRBD1. The CDR3 loop spans 13 amino acids. After removal of 4 bases from V and 7 bases from J, the junction contained 7 bases not matched to a gene. Germline assignment: CDR1 LGHNA and CDR2 YSLEER.

This chain connects TRBV5-6 to TRBJ2-1, with a possible D match to TRBD2 (6 bases). Germline CDR1 and CDR2: SGHDT and YYEEEE. CDR3 length: 12 amino acids. V dropped 0 bases and J dropped 9 bases, with 7 bases sitting between them. The CDR3 region is CASSLGRGEQFF. The CDR3 DNA reads TGTGCCAGCAGCTTGGGGAGGGGTGAGCAGTTCTTC.

The chain employs TRBV5-1 and TRBJ2-1; TRBD2 might be the D (6 bases). CDR1 is SGHRS and CDR2 is YFSETQ in the germline V gene. The CDR3 loop spans 15 amino acids. V shed 3 bases and J shed 2 bases, with 12 bases lying between them. In DNA, the CDR3 is TGCGCCAGCAGCTCTAATAGCGGCACCTACAATGAGCAGTTCTTC. Its translation: CASSSNSGTYNEQFF.

The genes are TRBV7-2 and TRBJ2-7; TRBD2 matches 10 bases. CDR3 length: 15 amino acids. Trimming cost V 3 bases and J 0 bases; bases outside gene matches: 2. Germline V lookup: CDR1 SGHTA, CDR2 FQGNSA. The CDR3 nucleotides read TGTGCCAGCAGCTTTACTAGCGGGGTCTCCTACGAGCAGTACTTC. Protein product: CASSFTSGVSYEQYF.

The chain couples TRBV5-5 to TRBJ2-5, with D possibly being TRBD1 (7 bases). CDR3 size: 17 residues. V lost 0 bases to trimming and J lost 0 bases, with 15 bases between them. The germline V gene encodes CDR1 SGHKS and CDR2 YYEKEE (reference sequence). The CDR3 region has the DNA TGTGCCAGCAGCTTGGCCGGAGGGGGCGCCAACCAAGAGACCCAGTACTTC. Translation: CASSLAGGGANQETQYF.

The CDR3 sequence is CASSSGTGLFNEKLFF. The CDR3 DNA sequence: TGTGCCAGCAGCTCCGGGACAGGCCTTTTTAATGAAAAACTGTTTTTT. This chain links TRBV9 with TRBJ1-4; 8 nucleotides align to TRBD1. The junction had 9 bases not matched to a gene; V was cut back by 4 bases and J by 4 bases. The CDR3 extends over 16 amino acids. Germline V gene sequence: CDR1 SGDLS, CDR2 YYNGEE.

The chain couples TRBV18 to TRBJ1-1, with D perhaps TRBD1 (5 bases). The CDR3 loop spans 14 amino acids. Germline V CDR1 and CDR2: KGHSH, LQKENI. V gave up 5 bases and J gave up 1 base, with 11 bases separating them. The CDR3 DNA reads as TGTGCCAGCTCAACCACACAGGAGAACACTGAAGCTTTCTTT. This gives the protein CASSTTQENTEAFF.

The rearrangement joins TRBV18 to TRBJ2-7, with 9 bases aligning to TRBD1. This CDR3 has 14 amino acids. With 8 bases clipped from V and 3 bases from J, the junction kept 8 bases outside the gene matches. Per germline, CDR1 KGHSH and CDR2 LQKENI. In DNA form, the CDR3 reads TGTGCCAGCGCATCGGGACAGGGCAACTACGAGCAGTACTTC. This encodes CASASGQGNYEQYF.

The chain combines TRBV5-1 with TRBJ1-3, with a weak D call TRBD1 (5 bases). Per the germline V gene, CDR1 is SGHRS and CDR2 is YFSETQ. V was shortened by 4 bases and J by 4 bases, with 15 bases between the two germline ends. This CDR3 is built from 15 residues. The CDR3 loop reads CASSSLGVPGNTIYF. CDR3 sequence (DNA): TGCGCCAGCAGCAGTCTAGGGGTCCCCGGAAACACCATATATTTT.

The J gene is TRBJ1-6, the V gene TRBV5-5, with D possibly TRBD1 on 5 matching bases. The V gene lost 1 base and the J gene lost 0 bases, with 14 bases spanning the gap. Germline values: CDR1 SGHKS, CDR2 YYEKEE (reference sequence). The CDR3 totals 18 residues. This chain's CDR3 is CASSLSSWTSSYNSPLHF. CDR3 DNA sequence: TGTGCCAGCAGCTTGTCGTCCTGGACAAGCTCCTATAATTCACCCCTCCACTTT.

This chain connects TRBV27 to TRBJ2-3; D not resolved. The CDR3 extends over 13 amino acids. The germline V gene has CDR1 MNHEY and CDR2 SMNVEV (reference sequence). Trimming left V 3 bases short and J 2 bases short, with 6 bases between. The CDR3 loop is CASSFRSTDTQYF. The CDR3, as DNA: TGTGCCAGCAGTTTCAGGTCCACAGATACGCAGTATTTT.

In this sample, this clone turned up a few times. The J gene is TRBJ1-1, the V gene TRBV18; TRBD1 aligns across 11 bases. This CDR3 region has 13 residues. Germline CDR1 KGHSH, CDR2 LQKENI. The V gene end was trimmed by 3 bases and the J gene end by 6 bases; junction bases not matched to a gene: 0. The CDR3 spells CASSPGQGAEAFF. In DNA, the CDR3 is TGTGCCAGCTCACCGGGACAGGGGGCTGAAGCTTTCTTT.

CDR3: CASSFRPGLRDTQYF. The CDR3 DNA is TGTGCCAGCAGCTTCCGCCCCGGTTTGCGAGATACGCAGTATTTT. The rearrangement joins TRBV5-4 to TRBJ2-3; D not resolved. The V gene lost 2 bases and the J gene lost 5 bases, with 15 bases spanning the gap. Germline loops: CDR1 SGHNT, CDR2 YYREEE (reference sequence). The length of the CDR3 is 15 residues. The full variable domain, rest sourced from reference TRBV5-4 and TRBJ2-3, is ETGVTQSPTHLIKTRGQQVTLRCSSQSGHNTVSWYQQALGQGPQFIFQYYREEENGRGNFPPRFSGLQFPNYSSELNVNALELDDSALYLCASSFRPGLRDTQYFGPGTRLTVL.

The chain carries TRBV6-5 and TRBJ1-1; D not certain. CDR3 size: 14 residues. The germline CDR1 and CDR2 sequences are MNHEY and SVGAGI. Trimming removed 8 bases at V and 1 base at J, with 14 bases between. CDR3 in amino acids: CASVLWTQNTEAFF. CDR3 nucleotide sequence: TGTGCCAGCGTATTGTGGACTCAGAACACTGAAGCTTTCTTT.

This chain joins TRBV28 and TRBJ1-3; D perhaps matches TRBD1 (5 bases). The germline gives CDR1 MDHEN, CDR2 SYDVKM. Trimming cost V 4 bases and J 3 bases, with 13 bases left between them. CDR3 length: 15 residues. The CDR3 DNA reads as TGTGCCAGCAGTTCGCCTGGGGCTTTTGGAAACACCATATATTTT. Its translation is CASSSPGAFGNTIYF.

The rearrangement joins TRBV2 to TRBJ1-5, with a weak D call TRBD1 (6 bases). Germline V lookup: CDR1 SNHLY, CDR2 FYNNEI. The CDR3 totals 14 residues. V lost 4 bases and J lost 2, with 9 bases in between. CDR3 sequence: CASSGGGGNQPQHF. The CDR3 nucleotides read TGTGCCAGCAGTGGAGGGGGGGGCAATCAGCCCCAGCATTTT.

The chain employs TRBV10-3 and TRBJ2-7; possible D gene TRBD1, 6 bases. Trimming removed 0 bases at V and 2 bases at J, with 20 bases between. Germline-derived CDR1 and CDR2 are ENHRY and SYGVKD. The CDR3 runs to 18 residues. The CDR3 region is CAISESLGGGSLTYEQYF. The CDR3, as DNA: TGTGCCATCAGTGAGTCGCTAGGGGGTGGGAGTCTAACCTACGAGCAGTACTTC.

The chain couples TRBV28 to TRBJ1-4, with 9 nucleotides matching TRBD1. Germline V lookup: CDR1 MDHEN, CDR2 SYDVKM. J gave up 2 bases and V 5 bases, and 9 bases lay outside the gene matches. The CDR3 totals 17 residues. The CDR3 bases are TGTGCCAGCAGTATCACAGGGGGCGCGTGGACTAATGAAAAACTGTTTTTT. Encoded protein: CASSITGGAWTNEKLFF.